This TCR beta chain was captured by sequencing in a study of post-analysis software for immune sequencing data. This clonotype was seen a handful of times. Its antigen is unidentified. cDNA libraries for TCR beta contained unique molecular identifiers. Each CDR3 protein gets one entry after TCRdb re-called the PCR reads with MiXCR. The sample has about 620,000 distinct CDR3 sequences, about 40% seen once; the top ten hold under 2%. Notes on the study in general: Five or six TRBV segments were significantly more frequent in patients than in controls. TRBV5-6, TRBV5-1 and TRBV20-1 were among these segments.

Germline loops: CDR1 SGHAT, CDR2 FQNNGV. The V end lost 1 base, the J end lost 0 bases, and 13 bases lay between the germline ends. CDR3 length equals 17 residues. Sequencing was done on a sample of blood. The chain combines TRBV11-2 with TRBJ2-1; D call uncertain. The receptor was isolated from a girl between 5 and 17 years old with multiple sclerosis. This CDR3 is CASSLVLQTSSYNEQFF. CDR3 DNA sequence: TGTGCCAGCAGCTTAGTTTTGCAGACGAGCTCCTACAATGAGCAGTTCTTC.